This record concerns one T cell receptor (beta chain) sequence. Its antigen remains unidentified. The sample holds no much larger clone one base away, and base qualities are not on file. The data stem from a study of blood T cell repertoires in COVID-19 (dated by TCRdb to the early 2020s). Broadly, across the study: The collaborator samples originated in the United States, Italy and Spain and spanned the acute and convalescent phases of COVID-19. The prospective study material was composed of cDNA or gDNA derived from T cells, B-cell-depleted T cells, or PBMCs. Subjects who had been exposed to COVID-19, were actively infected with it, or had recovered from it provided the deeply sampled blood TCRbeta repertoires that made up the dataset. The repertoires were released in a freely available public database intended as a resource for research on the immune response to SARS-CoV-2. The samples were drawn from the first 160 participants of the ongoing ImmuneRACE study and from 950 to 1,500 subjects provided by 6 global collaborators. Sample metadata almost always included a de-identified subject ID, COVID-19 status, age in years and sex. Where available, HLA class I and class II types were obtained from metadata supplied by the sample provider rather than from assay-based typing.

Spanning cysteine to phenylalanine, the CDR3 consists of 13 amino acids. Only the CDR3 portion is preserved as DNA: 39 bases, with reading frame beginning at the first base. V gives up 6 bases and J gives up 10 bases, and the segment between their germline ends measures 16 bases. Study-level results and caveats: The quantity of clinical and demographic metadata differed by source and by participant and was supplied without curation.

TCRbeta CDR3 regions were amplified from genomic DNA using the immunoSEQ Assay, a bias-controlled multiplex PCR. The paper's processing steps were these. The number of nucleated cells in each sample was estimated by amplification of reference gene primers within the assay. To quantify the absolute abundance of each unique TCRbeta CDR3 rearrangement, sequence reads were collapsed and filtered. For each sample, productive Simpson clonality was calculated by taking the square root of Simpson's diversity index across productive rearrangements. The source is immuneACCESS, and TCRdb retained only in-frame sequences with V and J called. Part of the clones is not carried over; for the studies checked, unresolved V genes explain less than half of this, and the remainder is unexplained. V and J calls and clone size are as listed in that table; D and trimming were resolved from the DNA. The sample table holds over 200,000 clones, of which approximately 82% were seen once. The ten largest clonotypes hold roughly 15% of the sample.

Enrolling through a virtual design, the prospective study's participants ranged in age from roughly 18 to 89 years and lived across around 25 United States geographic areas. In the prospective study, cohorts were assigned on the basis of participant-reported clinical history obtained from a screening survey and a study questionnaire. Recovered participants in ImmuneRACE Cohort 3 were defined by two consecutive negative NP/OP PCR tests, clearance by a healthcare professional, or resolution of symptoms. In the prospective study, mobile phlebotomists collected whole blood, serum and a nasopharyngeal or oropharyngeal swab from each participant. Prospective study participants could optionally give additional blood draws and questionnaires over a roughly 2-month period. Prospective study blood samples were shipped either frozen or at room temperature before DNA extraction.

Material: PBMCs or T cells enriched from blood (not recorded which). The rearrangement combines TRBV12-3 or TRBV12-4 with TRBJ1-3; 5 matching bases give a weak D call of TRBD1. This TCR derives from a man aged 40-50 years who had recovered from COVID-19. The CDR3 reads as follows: CASRDNISPTIYF. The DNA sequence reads TGTGCCAGCAGGGACAATATCTCCCCTACCATATATTTT.